The 8 T cell receptor beta chains below were found in one sample sequenced in a study of blood T cell repertoires in COVID-19. Only in-frame clones appear in the TCRdb table, and some are missing; sequencing was by immunoSEQ multiplex PCR. The sample has roughly 230,000 clones; approximately 81% are singletons. The material sequenced was peripheral blood. The receptor source for this set is a man aged 35-49 years with acute or convalescent COVID-19.

The chain joins TRBV2 to TRBJ2-1; 9 bases are shared with TRBD2. The germline V gene has CDR1 SNHLY and CDR2 FYNNEI. The CDR3 loop spans 15 amino acids. Trimming at V came to 8 bases and at J to 9 bases, leaving 14 bases not matched to a gene. CDR3 sequence (DNA): TGTGCCAGCGGATCGGAGCGGGGGGTAGGAGGTGAGCAGTTCTTC. This sequence encodes CASGSERGVGGEQFF.

V usage is TRBV7-9 and J usage is TRBJ1-1; TRBD1 is a possible D gene (6 bases). The length of the CDR3 is 15 residues. Trimming took 7 bases from V and 0 from J, leaving 15 bases between them. Germline V lookup: CDR1 SEHNR, CDR2 FQNEAQ (reference sequence). As DNA, the CDR3 is TGTGCCAGCAACACAGGGAGCGGTTTGAACACTGAAGCTTTCTTT. Protein sequence: CASNTGSGLNTEAFF.

This chain connects TRBV12-5 to TRBJ1-1, with D perhaps matching TRBD1 (5 bases). The CDR3 has 16 amino acids. V dropped 0 bases and J dropped 2 bases, with 13 bases sitting between them. Per the germline V gene, CDR1 is LGHNT and CDR2 is FRNRAP. CDR3 in DNA: TGTGCTAGTGGTTTGGTACTGAGACAGCTTAACACTGAAGCTTTCTTT. As protein: CASGLVLRQLNTEAFF.

V gene TRBV9 combines with J gene TRBJ1-3; 9 positions match TRBD1. CDR1 is SGDLS, CDR2 YYNGEE, per germline. The V segment lost 3 bases and the J segment 8 bases; nucleotides outside the gene matches: 9. This CDR3 region has 15 residues. The CDR3 loop is CASSAGQGYGDTIYF. The CDR3 nucleotides are TGTGCCAGCAGCGCGGGACAGGGTTATGGGGACACCATATATTTT. The variable domain in full, completed from reference TRBV9 and TRBJ1-3, reads DSGVTQTPKHLITATGQRVTLRCSPRSGDLSVYWYQQSLDQGLQFLIQYYNGEERAKGNILERFSAQQFPDLHSELNLSSLELGDSALYFCASSAGQGYGDTIYFGEGSWLTVV.

This clone occurred many times. This sequence joins TRBV30 and TRBJ1-6; D is ambiguous. The germline V gene encodes CDR1 GTSNPN and CDR2 SVGIG (reference sequence). The CDR3 runs 14 residues. With 4 bases removed from V and 2 bases from J, the gap between germline ends came to 9 bases. This CDR3 reads CAWNVRAYNSPLHF. The DNA for the CDR3 is TGTGCCTGGAATGTTCGGGCCTATAATTCACCCCTCCACTTT.

The genes are TRBV2 and TRBJ1-2; no definite D call. The CDR3 loop spans 13 amino acids. V gave up 5 bases and J gave up 3 bases, with 10 bases separating them. CDR1 SNHLY and CDR2 FYNNEI come from the germline V gene. The CDR3: CASSIRIYYGYTF. The CDR3 region has the DNA TGTGCCAGCAGTATCAGGATATACTATGGCTACACCTTC.

This sequence joins TRBV20-1 and TRBJ1-2; TRBD1 might be the D (6 bases). Germline-derived CDR1 and CDR2 are DFQATT and SNEGSKA (reference sequence). The CDR3 totals 10 residues. V was cut by 2 bases and J by 12 bases, with 10 bases left in between. CDR3 protein: CSARRGGHTF. Written as DNA, the CDR3 is TGCAGTGCTAGAAGGGGGGGCCACACCTTC.

This clone has just a few counts. The V and J genes are TRBV12-3 or TRBV12-4 and TRBJ1-1; TRBD1 is a possible D gene (5 bases). Deletions cut 3 bases from V and 5 bases from J, with 7 bases between. The CDR3 extends over 12 amino acids. This chain's CDR3 is CASSFGGTEAFF. The CDR3, as DNA: TGTGCCAGCAGTTTCGGGGGAACTGAAGCTTTCTTT.